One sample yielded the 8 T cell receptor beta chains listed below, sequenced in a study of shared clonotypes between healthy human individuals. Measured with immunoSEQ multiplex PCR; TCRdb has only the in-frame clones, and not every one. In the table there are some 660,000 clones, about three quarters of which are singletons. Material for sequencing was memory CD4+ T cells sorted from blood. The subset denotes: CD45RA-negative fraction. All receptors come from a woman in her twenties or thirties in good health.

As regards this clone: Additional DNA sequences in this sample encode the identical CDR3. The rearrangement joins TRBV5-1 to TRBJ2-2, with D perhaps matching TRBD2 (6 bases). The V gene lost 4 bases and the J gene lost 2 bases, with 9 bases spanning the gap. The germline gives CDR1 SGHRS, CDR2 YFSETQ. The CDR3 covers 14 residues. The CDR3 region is CASSPGLNTGELFF. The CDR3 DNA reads TGCGCCAGCAGCCCGGGACTCAACACCGGGGAGCTGTTTTTT.

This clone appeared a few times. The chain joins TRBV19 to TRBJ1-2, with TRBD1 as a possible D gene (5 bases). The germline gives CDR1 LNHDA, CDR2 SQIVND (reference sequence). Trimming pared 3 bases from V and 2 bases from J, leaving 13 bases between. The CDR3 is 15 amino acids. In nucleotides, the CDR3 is TGTGCCAGTAGTATGGATGGGCAGGGCAACTATGGCTACACCTTC. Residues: CASSMDGQGNYGYTF. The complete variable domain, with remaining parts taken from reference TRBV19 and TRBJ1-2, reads DGGITQSPKYLFRKEGQNVTLSCEQNLNHDAMYWYRQDPGQGLRLIYYSQIVNDFQKGDIAEGYSVSREKKESFPLTVTSAQKNPTAFYLCASSMDGQGNYGYTFGSGTRLTVV.

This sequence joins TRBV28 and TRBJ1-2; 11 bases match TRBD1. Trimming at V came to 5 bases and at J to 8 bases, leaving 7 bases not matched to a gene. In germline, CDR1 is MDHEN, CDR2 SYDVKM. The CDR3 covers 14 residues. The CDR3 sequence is CASSGGQGVWGYTF. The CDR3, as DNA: TGTGCCAGCAGTGGGGGACAGGGGGTATGGGGCTACACCTTC.

For the CDR3, the DNA is TGTGCCAGCAGCCCCGGGGAGTACAATGAGCAGTTCTTC. Its protein product is CASSPGEYNEQFF. V is TRBV11-2 and J is TRBJ2-1, with D possibly TRBD2 on 5 matching bases. The length of the CDR3 is 13 residues. CDR1 and CDR2 from the germline V gene are SGHAT and FQNNGV. V lost 5 bases and J lost 4, with 9 bases in between.

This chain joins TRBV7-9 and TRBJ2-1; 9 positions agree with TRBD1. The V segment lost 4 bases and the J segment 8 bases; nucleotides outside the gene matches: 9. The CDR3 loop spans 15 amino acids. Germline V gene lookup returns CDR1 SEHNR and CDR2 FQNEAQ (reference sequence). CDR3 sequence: CASSSGTGFGDEQFF. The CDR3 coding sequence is TGTGCCAGCAGCTCAGGGACAGGGTTTGGGGATGAGCAGTTCTTC.

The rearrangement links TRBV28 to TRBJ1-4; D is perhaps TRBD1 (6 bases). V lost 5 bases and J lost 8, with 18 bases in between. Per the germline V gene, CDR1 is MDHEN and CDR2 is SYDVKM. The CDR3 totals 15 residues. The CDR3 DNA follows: TGTGCCAGCAGTACGCGCTACAGGGTAATCGAAAAACTGTTTTTT. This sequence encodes CASSTRYRVIEKLFF. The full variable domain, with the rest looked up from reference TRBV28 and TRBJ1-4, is DVKVTQSSRYLVKRTGEKVFLECVQDMDHENMFWYRQDPGLGLRLIYFSYDVKMKEKGDIPEGYSVSREKKERFSLILESASTNQTSMYLCASSTRYRVIEKLFFGSGTQLSVL.

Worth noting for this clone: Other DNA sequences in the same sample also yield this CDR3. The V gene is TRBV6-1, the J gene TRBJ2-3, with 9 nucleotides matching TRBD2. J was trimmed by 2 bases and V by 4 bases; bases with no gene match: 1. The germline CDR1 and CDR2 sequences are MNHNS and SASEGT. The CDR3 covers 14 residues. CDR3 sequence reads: CASSVAGATDTQYF. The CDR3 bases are TGTGCCAGCAGTGTAGCGGGGGCCACAGATACGCAGTATTTT.

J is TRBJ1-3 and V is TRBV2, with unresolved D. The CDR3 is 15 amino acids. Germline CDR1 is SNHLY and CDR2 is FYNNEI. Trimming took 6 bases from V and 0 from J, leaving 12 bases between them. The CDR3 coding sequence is TGTGCCAGCAGGCCCGGCAGTCCCTCTGGAAACACCATATATTTT. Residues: CASRPGSPSGNTIYF. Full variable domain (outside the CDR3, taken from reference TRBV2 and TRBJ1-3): EPEVTQTPSHQVTQMGQEVILRCVPISNHLYFYWYRQILGQKVEFLVSFYNNEISEKSEIFDDQFSVERPDGSNFTLKIRSTKLEDSAMYFCASRPGSPSGNTIYFGEGSWLTVV.